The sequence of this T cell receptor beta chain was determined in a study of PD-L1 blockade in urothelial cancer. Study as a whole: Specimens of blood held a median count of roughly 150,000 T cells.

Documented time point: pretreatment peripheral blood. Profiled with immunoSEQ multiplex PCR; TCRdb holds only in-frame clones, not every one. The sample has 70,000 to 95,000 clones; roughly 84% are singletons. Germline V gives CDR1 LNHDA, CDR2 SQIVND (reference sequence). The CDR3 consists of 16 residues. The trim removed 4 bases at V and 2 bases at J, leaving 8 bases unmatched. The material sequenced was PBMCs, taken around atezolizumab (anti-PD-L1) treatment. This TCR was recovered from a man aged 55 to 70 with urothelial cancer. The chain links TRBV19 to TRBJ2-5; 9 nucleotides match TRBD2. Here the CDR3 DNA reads TGTGCCAGTAGTAGAGGAGGAGCGGGAGGTCAAGAGACCCAGTACTTC. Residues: CASSRGGAGGQETQYF.